A selection of T cell receptor beta chains follows, all from one sample in a study of blood T cell repertoires in COVID-19. Sequenced by immunoSEQ multiplex PCR; TCRdb stores in-frame clones only, minus some. The repertoire holds about 440,000 clones, with 90% as singletons. The specimen was PBMCs or T cells enriched from blood (not recorded which). Receptor source: a young man who had recovered from COVID-19. Both conserved end residues are part of each CDR3. A D gene is named only where the DNA matches it firmly. The size of a clone is reported for some rows only, either as once, few or many, or as a class for expanded clones.

j_gene,abundance,d_gene,v_gene,CDR3aa,CDR3nt
TRBJ1-4,once,TRBD1,TRBV14,CASSRTGSYEKLFF,TGTGCCAGCAGCCGGACAGGGAGTTATGAAAAACTGTTTTTT
TRBJ1-6,NA,TRBD1,TRBV28,CASSLGIGTANSPLHF,TGTGCCAGCAGTTTAGGGATCGGGACAGCGAATTCACCCCTCCACTTT
TRBJ2-5,NA,TRBD2,TRBV30,CASAGGQETQYF,TGTGCCTCCGCGGGGGGGCAGGAGACCCAGTACTTC
TRBJ1-1,NA,TRBD1,TRBV29-1,CSVEVPLGGRYTEAFF,TGCAGCGTTGAAGTTCCCCTAGGGGGCCGTTACACTGAAGCTTTCTTT
TRBJ2-2,NA,NA,TRBV3-1/TRBV3-2,CASRLQGSINTGELFF,TGTGCCAGCAGACTTCAGGGATCCATTAACACCGGGGAGCTGTTTTTT
TRBJ2-1,NA,TRBD2,TRBV3-1/TRBV3-2,CASSHRSGRVWYEQFF,TGTGCCAGCAGCCATAGAAGCGGGAGGGTTTGGTATGAGCAGTTCTTC
TRBJ1-5,NA,NA,TRBV21-1,CASSPDRYSNQPQHF,TGTGCCAGCAGCCCCGACAGATATAGCAATCAGCCCCAGCATTTT
TRBJ1-3,NA,NA,TRBV6-4,CASSDSRQEGNTIYF,TGTGCCAGCAGTGACTCGAGACAGGAGGGAAACACCATATATTTT
TRBJ2-5,NA,NA,TRBV9,CASSASGVLETQYF,TGTGCCAGCAGCGCCTCAGGGGTTTTGGAGACCCAGTACTTC
TRBJ1-6,NA,TRBD1,TRBV18,CASTKQGAKDSPLHF,TGTGCCAGCACGAAACAGGGGGCGAAGGATTCACCCCTCCACTTT
TRBJ2-3,NA,TRBD2,TRBV29-1,CSVRPTLAGGTDTQYF,TGCAGCGTGAGGCCCACTCTAGCGGGGGGCACAGATACGCAGTATTTT
TRBJ1-1,once,NA,TRBV19,CASRARGNTEAFF,TGTGCCAGCCGGGCGCGGGGGAACACTGAAGCTTTCTTT
TRBJ1-4,NA,NA,TRBV27,CASSELKGTPEKLFF,TGTGCCAGCAGCGAACTAAAAGGGACTCCTGAAAAACTGTTTTTT
TRBJ2-3,once,TRBD1,TRBV29-1,CSVEPGTGVTDTQYF,TGCAGCGTTGAACCTGGGACAGGGGTCACAGATACGCAGTATTTT
TRBJ1-3,NA,TRBD1,TRBV6-5,CASSRQGERDTIYF,TGTGCCAGCAGCCGACAGGGAGAACGTGACACCATATATTTT
TRBJ2-6,NA,NA,TRBV27,CASSSYSGANVLTF,TGTGCCAGCAGTTCCTACTCTGGGGCCAACGTCCTGACTTTC
TRBJ1-2,NA,NA,TRBV19,CASKSHANYGYTF,TGTGCCAGTAAGAGCCACGCTAACTATGGCTACACCTTC
TRBJ1-2,NA,NA,TRBV6-6,CASSYLTRARDYGYTF,TGTGCCAGCAGTTACTTAACCCGAGCTCGGGACTATGGCTACACCTTC
TRBJ2-5,few,TRBD2,TRBV14,CASNRGGPETQYF,TGTGCCTCTAACCGGGGGGGGCCGGAGACCCAGTACTTC
TRBJ2-1,NA,TRBD2,TRBV30,CAWRGEAGGSYNEQFF,TGTGCCTGGAGAGGCGAAGCGGGAGGGTCCTACAATGAGCAGTTCTTC
TRBJ1-1,NA,NA,TRBV28,CASSPPRGGGMEAFF,TGTGCCAGCAGCCCCCCTCGTGGCGGGGGCATGGAAGCTTTCTTT
TRBJ2-3,NA,TRBD2,TRBV30,CAWSDTGTSGTDTQYF,TGTGCCTGGAGCGATACCGGGACTAGCGGGACAGATACGCAGTATTTT
TRBJ2-1,NA,TRBD2,TRBV19,CASRSSGRAYNEQFF,TGTGCCAGCCGTTCTAGCGGGAGGGCCTACAATGAGCAGTTCTTC
TRBJ1-5,NA,NA,TRBV19,CASKAGKGNQPQHF,TGTGCCAGTAAAGCGGGCAAGGGCAATCAGCCCCAGCATTTT
TRBJ2-5,NA,NA,TRBV12-1,CASSWGTQGTQYF,TGTGCCAGCAGCTGGGGGACTCAGGGGACCCAGTACTTC
TRBJ1-2,once,NA,TRBV12-5,CASGQTGWAALYGYTF,TGTGCTAGTGGCCAAACAGGGTGGGCTGCCCTCTATGGCTACACCTTC
TRBJ1-1,NA,NA,TRBV7-9,CASSLGVARTGDTEAFF,TGTGCCAGCAGCTTAGGCGTCGCAAGGACGGGGGACACTGAAGCTTTCTTT
TRBJ2-5,NA,NA,TRBV2,CASSGSSGTPQETQYF,TGTGCCAGCAGTGGGAGTTCCGGGACACCTCAAGAGACCCAGTACTTC
TRBJ1-1,NA,NA,TRBV28,CASSLRAGLNTEAFF,TGTGCCAGCAGTTTAAGAGCGGGGCTGAACACTGAAGCTTTCTTT
TRBJ2-1,NA,NA,TRBV11-2,CASSLDSGGAYNEQFF,TGTGCCAGCAGCTTAGATTCCGGGGGAGCCTACAATGAGCAGTTCTTC
TRBJ2-1,NA,NA,TRBV9,CASSVDGGEQFF,TGTGCCAGCAGCGTAGATGGGGGGGAGCAGTTCTTC
TRBJ1-1,NA,NA,TRBV19,CASPKAAVMNTEAFF,TGTGCCAGTCCTAAGGCGGCAGTTATGAACACTGAAGCTTTCTTT
TRBJ2-1,NA,NA,TRBV7-9,CASDEGVPSYNEQFF,TGTGCCAGCGATGAGGGGGTCCCCTCCTACAATGAGCAGTTCTTC
TRBJ2-6,NA,NA,TRBV19,CASSISSGGAGANVLTF,TGTGCCAGTAGTATAAGTAGTGGGGGCGCTGGGGCCAACGTCCTGACTTTC
TRBJ2-7,NA,NA,TRBV5-6,CASSLVGVPYEQYF,TGTGCCAGCAGCTTGGTTGGAGTTCCGTACGAGCAGTACTTC
TRBJ1-5,NA,TRBD1,TRBV10-1,CASSITGAGNQPQHF,TGCGCCAGCAGTATCACAGGGGCCGGCAATCAGCCCCAGCATTTT
TRBJ1-2,NA,TRBD1,TRBV10-3,CAISDQGATAPYGYTF,TGTGCCATCAGTGATCAGGGGGCGACAGCGCCCTATGGCTACACCTTC
TRBJ1-4,NA,NA,TRBV25-1,CASSPRDFGEKLFF,TGTGCCAGCAGTCCCCGGGACTTTGGAGAAAAACTGTTTTTT
TRBJ1-2,NA,TRBD1,TRBV7-3,CASSQSPGQGEYGYTF,TGTGCCAGCAGCCAATCGCCGGGACAGGGCGAATATGGCTACACCTTC
TRBJ2-1,NA,TRBD2,TRBV11-2,CASSFRLAGSREQFF,TGTGCCAGCAGCTTTCGACTAGCGGGATCCAGGGAGCAGTTCTTC
TRBJ2-7,NA,TRBD2,TRBV6-1,CASSEAPYLAETYEQYF,TGTGCCAGCAGTGAAGCGCCGTACCTAGCGGAGACCTACGAGCAGTACTTC
TRBJ1-1,once,NA,TRBV19,CASTNPRRNTEAFF,TGTGCCAGTACCAACCCTCGGAGGAACACTGAAGCTTTCTTT
TRBJ2-7,NA,NA,TRBV5-1,CASSPGGKAYEQYF,TGCGCCAGCAGCCCAGGGGGGAAGGCCTACGAGCAGTACTTC
TRBJ1-2,NA,NA,TRBV3-1/TRBV3-2,CASSQVGQGNYGYTF,TGTGCCAGCAGCCAAGTAGGGCAGGGGAATTATGGCTACACCTTC
TRBJ1-1,NA,NA,TRBV7-9,CASSLALGVNTEAFF,TGTGCCAGCAGCTTAGCGCTAGGCGTGAACACTGAAGCTTTCTTT
TRBJ2-7,NA,TRBD2,TRBV28,CASNLAGVLRYEQYF,TGTGCCAGCAATCTAGCGGGAGTTCTCAGATACGAGCAGTACTTC
TRBJ2-7,NA,TRBD2,TRBV27,CASSFTREDPYEQYF,TGTGCCAGCAGTTTTACGCGGGAGGACCCCTACGAGCAGTACTTC
TRBJ1-5,NA,TRBD1,TRBV28,CASRASPGTEGNQPQHF,TGTGCCAGCAGGGCGTCCCCCGGGACAGAAGGCAATCAGCCCCAGCATTTT
TRBJ1-3,NA,NA,TRBV25-1,CASMGAPSGNTIYF,TGTGCCAGCATGGGGGCCCCTTCTGGAAACACCATATATTTT
TRBJ2-1,NA,NA,TRBV27,CASSLWRVSYNEQFF,TGTGCCAGCAGTTTATGGCGGGTATCCTACAATGAGCAGTTCTTC